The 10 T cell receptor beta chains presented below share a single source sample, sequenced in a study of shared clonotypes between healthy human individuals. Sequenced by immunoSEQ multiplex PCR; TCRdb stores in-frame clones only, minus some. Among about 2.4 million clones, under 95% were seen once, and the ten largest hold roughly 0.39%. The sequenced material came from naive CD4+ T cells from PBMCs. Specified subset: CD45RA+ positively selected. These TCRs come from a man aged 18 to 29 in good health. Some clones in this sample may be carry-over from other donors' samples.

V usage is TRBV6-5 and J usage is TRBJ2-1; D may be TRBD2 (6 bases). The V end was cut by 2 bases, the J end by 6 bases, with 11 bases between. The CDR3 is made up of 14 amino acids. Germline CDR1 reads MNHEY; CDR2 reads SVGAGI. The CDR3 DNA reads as TGTGCCAGCAGTTACGTCCCTAGCGTCAATGAGCAGTTCTTC. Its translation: CASSYVPSVNEQFF.

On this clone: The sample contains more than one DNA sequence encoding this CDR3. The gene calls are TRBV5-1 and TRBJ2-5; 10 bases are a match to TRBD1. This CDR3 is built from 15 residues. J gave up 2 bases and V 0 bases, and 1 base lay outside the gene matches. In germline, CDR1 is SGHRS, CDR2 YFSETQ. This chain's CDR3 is CASSLGGQGQETQYF. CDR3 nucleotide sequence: TGCGCCAGCAGCTTGGGGGGACAGGGGCAAGAGACCCAGTACTTC.

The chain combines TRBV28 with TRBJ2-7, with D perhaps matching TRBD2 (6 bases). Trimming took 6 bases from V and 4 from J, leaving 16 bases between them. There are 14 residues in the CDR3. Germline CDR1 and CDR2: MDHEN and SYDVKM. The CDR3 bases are TGTGCCAGCAGCACTCCGGCGGGGTTGTACGAGCAGTACTTC. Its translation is CASSTPAGLYEQYF.

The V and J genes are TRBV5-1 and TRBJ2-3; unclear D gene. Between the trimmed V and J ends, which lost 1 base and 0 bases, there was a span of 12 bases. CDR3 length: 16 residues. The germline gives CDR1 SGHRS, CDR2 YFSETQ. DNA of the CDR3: TGCGCCAGCAGCTTGAGTACCTATGCTAGCACAGATACGCAGTATTTT. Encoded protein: CASSLSTYASTDTQYF.

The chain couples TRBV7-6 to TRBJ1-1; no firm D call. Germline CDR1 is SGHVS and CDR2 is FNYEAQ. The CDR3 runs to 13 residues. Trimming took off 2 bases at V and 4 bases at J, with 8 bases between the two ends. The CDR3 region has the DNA TGTGCCAGCAGCTTACAGGTAGTCACTGAAGCTTTCTTT. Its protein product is CASSLQVVTEAFF.

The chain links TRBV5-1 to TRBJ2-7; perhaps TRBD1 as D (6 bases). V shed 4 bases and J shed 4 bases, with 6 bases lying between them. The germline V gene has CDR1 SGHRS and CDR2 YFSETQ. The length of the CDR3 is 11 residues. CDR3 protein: CASSTGYEQYF. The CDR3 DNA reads TGCGCCAGCAGCACAGGGTACGAGCAGTACTTC.

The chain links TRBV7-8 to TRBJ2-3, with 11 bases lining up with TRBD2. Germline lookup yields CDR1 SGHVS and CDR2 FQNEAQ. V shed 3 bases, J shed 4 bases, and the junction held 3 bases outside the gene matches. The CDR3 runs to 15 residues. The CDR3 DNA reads TGTGCCAGCAGCTTCACTAGCGGGAGAGCAGATACGCAGTATTTT. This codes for CASSFTSGRADTQYF. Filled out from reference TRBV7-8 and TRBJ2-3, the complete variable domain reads GAGVSQSPRYKVAKRGQDVALRCDPISGHVSLFWYQQALGQGPEFLTYFQNEAQLDKSGLPSDRFFAERPEGSVSTLKIQRTQQEDSAVYLCASSFTSGRADTQYFGPGTRLTVL.

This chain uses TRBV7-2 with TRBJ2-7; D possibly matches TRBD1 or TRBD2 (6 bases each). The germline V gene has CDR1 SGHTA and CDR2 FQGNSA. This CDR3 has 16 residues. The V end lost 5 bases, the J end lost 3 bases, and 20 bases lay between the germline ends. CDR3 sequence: CASSPYGGGSFYEQYF. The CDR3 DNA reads TGTGCCAGCAGCCCCTACGGGGGCGGATCCTTCTACGAGCAGTACTTC. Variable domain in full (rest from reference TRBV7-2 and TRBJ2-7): GAGVSQSPSNKVTEKGKDVELRCDPISGHTALYWYRQSLGQGLEFLIYFQGNSAPDKSGLPSDRFSAERTGGSVSTLTIQRTQQEDSAVYLCASSPYGGGSFYEQYFGPGTRLTVT.

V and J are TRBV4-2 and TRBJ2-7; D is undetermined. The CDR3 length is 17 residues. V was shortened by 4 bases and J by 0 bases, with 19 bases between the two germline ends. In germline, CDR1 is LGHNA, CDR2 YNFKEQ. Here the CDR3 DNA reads TGTGCCAGCAGCCGGGTAGCCAAAGCCCAAAGCTCCTACGAGCAGTACTTC. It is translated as CASSRVAKAQSSYEQYF.

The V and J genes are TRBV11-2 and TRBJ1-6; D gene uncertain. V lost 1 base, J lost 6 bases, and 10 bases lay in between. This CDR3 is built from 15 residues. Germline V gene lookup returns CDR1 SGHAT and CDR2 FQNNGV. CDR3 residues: CASSLVVGSNSPLHF. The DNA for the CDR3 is TGTGCCAGCAGCTTAGTGGTGGGGTCTAATTCACCCCTCCACTTT.